The 2 T cell receptor beta chains presented below share a single source sample, sequenced in a study of blood T cells in healthy people across ages. A sample-barcoded 5' primer and a J-beta primer mix were used in a second PCR of roughly 7 to 11 cycles. TCRdb ran MiXCR on the 5' RACE reads and lists one entry per CDR3 protein. Found here are roughly 800,000 distinct CDR3 sequences, roughly 64% of them singletons; the top ten hold 20% to 25%. Input material: blood. The source is a man aged 30 to 39 in good health.

This clonotype was detected only a few times. The CDR3 sequence: CASSLGAEGEEETQYF. Here the CDR3 DNA reads TGTGCCAGCAGCTTGGGGGCAGAGGGAGAGGAGGAGACCCAGTACTTC. This chain joins TRBV5-6 and TRBJ2-5; tentatively, D is TRBD2 (5 bases). Germline CDR1 SGHDT, CDR2 YYEEEE. Trimming shortened V by 0 bases and J by 5 bases, and 17 bases separated the two germline ends. The CDR3 runs 16 residues.

The V gene is TRBV28, the J gene TRBJ2-7; 9 bases align to TRBD1. This CDR3 spans 18 amino acids. Trimming at V came to 6 bases and at J to 1 base, leaving 16 bases not matched to a gene. Germline V lookup: CDR1 MDHEN, CDR2 SYDVKM. The CDR3 sequence: CASSSLYGDRESSYEQYF. For the CDR3, the DNA is TGTGCCAGCAGCTCCCTTTACGGGGACAGGGAATCGTCCTACGAGCAGTACTTC.